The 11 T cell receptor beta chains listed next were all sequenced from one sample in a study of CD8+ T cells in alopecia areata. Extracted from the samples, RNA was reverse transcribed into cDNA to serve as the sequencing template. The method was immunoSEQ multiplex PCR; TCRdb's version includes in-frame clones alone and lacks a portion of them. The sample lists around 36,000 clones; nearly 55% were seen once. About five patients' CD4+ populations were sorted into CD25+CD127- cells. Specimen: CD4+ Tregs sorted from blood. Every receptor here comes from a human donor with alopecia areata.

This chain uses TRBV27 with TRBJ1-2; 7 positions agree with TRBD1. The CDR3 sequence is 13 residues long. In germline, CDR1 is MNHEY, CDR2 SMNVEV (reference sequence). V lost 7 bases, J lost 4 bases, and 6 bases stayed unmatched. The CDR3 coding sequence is TGTGCCAGCAAAAACAGACAGGGCTATGGCTACACCTTC. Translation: CASKNRQGYGYTF.

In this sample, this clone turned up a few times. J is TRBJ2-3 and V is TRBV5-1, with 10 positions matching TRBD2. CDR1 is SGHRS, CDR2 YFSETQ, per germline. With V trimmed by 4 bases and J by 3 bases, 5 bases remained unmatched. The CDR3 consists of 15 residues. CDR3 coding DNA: TGCGCCAGCAGCCCAGTGACTAGCGGGACAGATACGCAGTATTTT. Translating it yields CASSPVTSGTDTQYF.

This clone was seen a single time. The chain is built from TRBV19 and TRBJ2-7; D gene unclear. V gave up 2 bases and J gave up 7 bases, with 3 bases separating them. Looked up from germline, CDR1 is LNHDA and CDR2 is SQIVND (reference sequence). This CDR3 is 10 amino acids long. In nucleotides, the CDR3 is TGTGCCAGTAGTATAATTGAGCAGTACTTC. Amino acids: CASSIIEQYF.

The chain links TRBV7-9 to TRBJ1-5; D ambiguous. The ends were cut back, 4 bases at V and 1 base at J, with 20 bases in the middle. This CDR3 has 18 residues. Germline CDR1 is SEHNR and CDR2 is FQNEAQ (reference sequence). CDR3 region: CASSSGYRGDSSNQPQHF. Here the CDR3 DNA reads TGTGCCAGCAGCTCTGGATACCGGGGAGATTCAAGCAATCAGCCCCAGCATTTT.

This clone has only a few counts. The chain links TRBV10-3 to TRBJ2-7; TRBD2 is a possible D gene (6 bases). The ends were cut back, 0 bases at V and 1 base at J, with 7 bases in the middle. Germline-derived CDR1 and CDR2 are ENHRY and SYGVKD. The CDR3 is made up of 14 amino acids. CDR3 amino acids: CAISESRDSYEQYF. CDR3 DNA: TGTGCCATCAGTGAGTCGCGGGATTCCTACGAGCAGTACTTC.

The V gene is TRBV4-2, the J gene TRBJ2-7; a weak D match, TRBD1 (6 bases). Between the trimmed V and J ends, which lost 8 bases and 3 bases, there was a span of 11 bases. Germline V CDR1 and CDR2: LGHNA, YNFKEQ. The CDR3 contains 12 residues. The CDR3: CASSQQGYEQYF. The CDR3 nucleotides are TGTGCCAGCTCACAACAGGGCTACGAGCAGTACTTC.

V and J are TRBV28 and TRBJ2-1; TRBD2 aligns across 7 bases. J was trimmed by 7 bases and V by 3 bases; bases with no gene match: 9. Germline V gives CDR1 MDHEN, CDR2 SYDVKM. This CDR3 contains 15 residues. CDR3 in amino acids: CASSFPAGHGNEQFF. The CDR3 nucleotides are TGTGCCAGCAGTTTCCCAGCGGGGCACGGAAATGAGCAGTTCTTC.

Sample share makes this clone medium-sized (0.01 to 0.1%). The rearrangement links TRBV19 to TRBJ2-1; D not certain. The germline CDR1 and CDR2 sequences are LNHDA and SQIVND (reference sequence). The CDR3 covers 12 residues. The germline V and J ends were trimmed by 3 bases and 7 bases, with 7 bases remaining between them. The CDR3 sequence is CASSIAMNEQFF. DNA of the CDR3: TGTGCCAGTAGTATCGCGATGAATGAGCAGTTCTTC.

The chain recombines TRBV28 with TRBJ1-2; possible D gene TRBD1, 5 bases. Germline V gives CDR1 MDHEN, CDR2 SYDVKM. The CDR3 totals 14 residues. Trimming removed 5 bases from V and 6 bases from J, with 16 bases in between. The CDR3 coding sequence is TGTGCCAGCAGTCCTAATCGACAGTTAAATGGCTACACCTTC. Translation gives CASSPNRQLNGYTF.

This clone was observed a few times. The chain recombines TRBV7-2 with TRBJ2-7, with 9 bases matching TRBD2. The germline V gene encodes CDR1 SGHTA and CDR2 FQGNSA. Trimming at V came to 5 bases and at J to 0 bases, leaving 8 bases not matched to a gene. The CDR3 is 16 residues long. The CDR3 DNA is TGTGCCAGCAGCCCCCGACTAGCGGAGAGCTCCTACGAGCAGTACTTC. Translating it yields CASSPRLAESSYEQYF.

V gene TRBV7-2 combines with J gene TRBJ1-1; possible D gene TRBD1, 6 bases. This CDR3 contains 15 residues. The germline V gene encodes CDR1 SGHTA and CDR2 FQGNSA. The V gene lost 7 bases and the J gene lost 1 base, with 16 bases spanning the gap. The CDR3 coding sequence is TGTGCCAGCACCCTACAGGGAGGCTGGAACACTGAAGCTTTCTTT. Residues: CASTLQGGWNTEAFF.